The 4 T cell receptor beta chains below were found in one sample sequenced in a study of OX40 agonist ivuxolimab in advanced cancers. Produced via immunoSEQ multiplex PCR; TCRdb's table is partial and in-frame only. The sample includes around 30,000 clones, roughly 80% of them seen just once. Specimen: CD4+ or CD8+ T cells sorted from blood, collected in a trial of the OX40 agonist ivuxolimab. The source is an adult with an advanced solid tumor such as melanoma, head and neck, liver or kidney cancer.

The V call is TRBV5-6, the J call TRBJ2-1; weak D call: TRBD1 (6 bases). This CDR3 comprises 16 residues. The germline V gene encodes CDR1 SGHDT and CDR2 YYEEEE. V lost 0 bases and J lost 6, with 16 bases in between. The CDR3 here is CASSLAGQPGVNEQFF. The CDR3 DNA is TGTGCCAGCAGCTTGGCCGGGCAGCCAGGGGTCAATGAGCAGTTCTTC. The whole variable domain, remainder taken from reference TRBV5-6 and TRBJ2-1, is DAGVTQSPTHLIKTRGQQVTLRCSPKSGHDTVSWYQQALGQGPQFIFQYYEEEERQRGNFPDRFSGHQFPNYSSELNVNALLLGDSALYLCASSLAGQPGVNEQFFGPGTRLTVL.

V gene TRBV7-3 combines with J gene TRBJ2-2; a weak D match, TRBD1 (6 bases). CDR3 size: 13 residues. Germline CDR1 is SGHTA and CDR2 is FQGTGA. V was clipped by 3 bases and J by 7 bases, with 9 bases between them. The CDR3 nucleotides read TGTGCCAGCAGCTTGGACAGTAACGGGGAGCTGTTTTTT. It specifies CASSLDSNGELFF. The full variable domain, completed using reference TRBV7-3 and TRBJ2-2, is GAGVSQTPSNKVTEKGKYVELRCDPISGHTALYWYRQSLGQGPEFLIYFQGTGAADDSGLPNDRFFAVRPEGSVSTLKIQRTERGDSAVYLCASSLDSNGELFFGEGSRLTVL.

This clone has only a few counts. This rearrangement joins TRBV7-9 to TRBJ2-5; weak D call: TRBD2 (6 bases). Germline lookup yields CDR1 SEHNR and CDR2 FQNEAQ (reference sequence). CDR3 length: 15 residues. The ends were cut back, 1 base at V and 5 bases at J, with 14 bases in the middle. In nucleotides, the CDR3 is TGTGCCAGCAGCTTAGGGGAGAGTGCGGGGGAGACCCAGTACTTC. Translating gives CASSLGESAGETQYF.

This chain connects TRBV28 to TRBJ1-5; 9 bases agree with TRBD1. From germline, CDR1 is MDHEN and CDR2 SYDVKM. This CDR3 comprises 16 residues. V was pared by 6 bases and J by 7 bases, with 13 bases of the junction left unmatched. This CDR3 is CASRTYRGRSSQPQHF. The CDR3 nucleotides are TGTGCCAGCAGGACGTACAGGGGGCGATCGTCCCAGCCCCAGCATTTT.